This T cell receptor beta chain was observed in a study of post-analysis software for immune sequencing data. Study as a whole: Recorded disease courses covered relapsing-remitting, secondary progressive and progressive-relapsing multiple sclerosis. Some patients had no subtype annotation.

Overall study findings and caveats: Patients carried five TRBV segments more frequently than controls did, and TRBV5-6, TRBV5-1 and TRBV20-1 were among them. With F measure, samples from one preparation batch clustered together strongly.

With respect to this clonotype: Its antigen remains unidentified. Germline is not matched at one junction end, which may reflect a read error.

Germline V gives CDR1 SGHRS, CDR2 YFSETQ. CDR3 size: 14 residues. Carried by the TCR beta cDNA libraries were unique molecular identifiers. Once roughly 0.9 to 10 million T cells were used, about 490,000 cDNA molecules resulted. TCRdb fed the PCR reads into MiXCR, producing one record per CDR3 protein. Among more than 500,000 distinct CDR3 sequences listed, 30% to 40% were seen once. Sequences were obtained from blood. The chain combines TRBV5-1 with TRBJ2-3, with 7 positions matching TRBD2. The receptor comes from a girl aged 2 to 17 with multiple sclerosis. The CDR3 DNA is TGCGCCACCAGCCAGGGCGGGGGTGCAGATACGCAGTATTTT. Its protein product is CATSQGGGADTQYF.